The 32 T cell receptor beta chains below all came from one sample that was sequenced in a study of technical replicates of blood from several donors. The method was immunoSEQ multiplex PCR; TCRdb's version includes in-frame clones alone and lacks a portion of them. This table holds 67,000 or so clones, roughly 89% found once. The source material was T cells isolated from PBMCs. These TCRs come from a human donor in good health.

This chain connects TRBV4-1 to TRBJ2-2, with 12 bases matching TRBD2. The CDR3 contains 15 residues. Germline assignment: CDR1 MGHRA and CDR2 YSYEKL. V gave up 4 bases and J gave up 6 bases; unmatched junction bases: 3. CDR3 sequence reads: CASSPTSGRPGELFF. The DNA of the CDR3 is TGCGCCAGCAGCCCGACTAGCGGGAGACCCGGGGAGCTGTTTTTT.

This chain's CDR3 is CASREGPEAFF. The DNA for the CDR3 is TGTGCCAGCAGGGAGGGTCCTGAAGCTTTCTTT. The V and J genes are TRBV2 and TRBJ1-1; D not certain. The CDR3 is 11 residues long. Trimming took off 6 bases at V and 6 bases at J, with 8 bases between the two ends. Per the germline V gene, CDR1 is SNHLY and CDR2 is FYNNEI.

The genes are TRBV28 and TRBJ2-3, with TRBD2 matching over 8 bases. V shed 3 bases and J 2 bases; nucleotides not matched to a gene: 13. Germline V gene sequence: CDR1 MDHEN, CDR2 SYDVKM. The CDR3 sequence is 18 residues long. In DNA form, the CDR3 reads TGTGCCAGCAGTTTTGGGTCTAGCGGGCAGGGACCCACAGATACGCAGTATTTT. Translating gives CASSFGSSGQGPTDTQYF.

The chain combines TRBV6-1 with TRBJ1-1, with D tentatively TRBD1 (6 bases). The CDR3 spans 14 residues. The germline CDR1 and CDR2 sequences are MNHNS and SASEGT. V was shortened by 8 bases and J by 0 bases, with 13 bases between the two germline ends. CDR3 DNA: TGTGCCAGCCGAGGAACAGGGCTGAACACTGAAGCTTTCTTT. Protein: CASRGTGLNTEAFF.

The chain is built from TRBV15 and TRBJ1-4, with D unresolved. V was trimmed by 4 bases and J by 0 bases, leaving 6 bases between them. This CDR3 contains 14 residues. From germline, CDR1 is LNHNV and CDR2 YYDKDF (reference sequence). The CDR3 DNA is TGTGCCACCAGCACCAGTCCAACTAATGAAAAACTGTTTTTT. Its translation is CATSTSPTNEKLFF.

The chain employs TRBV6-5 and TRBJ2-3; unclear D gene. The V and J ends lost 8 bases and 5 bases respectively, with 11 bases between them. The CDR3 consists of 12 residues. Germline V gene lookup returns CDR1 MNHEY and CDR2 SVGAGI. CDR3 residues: CASRARVDTQYF. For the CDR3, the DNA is TGTGCCAGCCGAGCCCGGGTAGATACGCAGTATTTT.

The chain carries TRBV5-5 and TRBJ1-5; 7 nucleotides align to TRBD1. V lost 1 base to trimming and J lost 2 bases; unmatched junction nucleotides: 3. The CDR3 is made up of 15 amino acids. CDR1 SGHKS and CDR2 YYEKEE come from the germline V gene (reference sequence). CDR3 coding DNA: TGTGCCAGCAGCTTGATAGGGACAGGCAATCAGCCCCAGCATTTT. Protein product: CASSLIGTGNQPQHF.

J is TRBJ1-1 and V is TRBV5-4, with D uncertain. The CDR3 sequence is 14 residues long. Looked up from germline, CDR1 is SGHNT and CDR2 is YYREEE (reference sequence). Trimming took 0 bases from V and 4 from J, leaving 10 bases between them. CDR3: CASSLDLPITEAFF. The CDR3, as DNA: TGTGCCAGCAGCTTGGACTTGCCAATCACTGAAGCTTTCTTT.

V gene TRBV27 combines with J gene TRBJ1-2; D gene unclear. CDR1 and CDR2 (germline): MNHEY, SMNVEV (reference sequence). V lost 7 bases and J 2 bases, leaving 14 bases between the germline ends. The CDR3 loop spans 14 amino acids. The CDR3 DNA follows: TGTGCCAGCACGTACCGACGGGGAAACTATGGCTACACCTTC. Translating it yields CASTYRRGNYGYTF.

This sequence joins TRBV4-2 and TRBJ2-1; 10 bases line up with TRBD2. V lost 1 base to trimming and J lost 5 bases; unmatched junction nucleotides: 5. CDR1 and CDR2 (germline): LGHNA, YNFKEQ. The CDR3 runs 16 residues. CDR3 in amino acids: CASSQGAGGINNEQFF. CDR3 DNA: TGTGCCAGCAGCCAAGGAGCGGGAGGGATTAACAATGAGCAGTTCTTC.

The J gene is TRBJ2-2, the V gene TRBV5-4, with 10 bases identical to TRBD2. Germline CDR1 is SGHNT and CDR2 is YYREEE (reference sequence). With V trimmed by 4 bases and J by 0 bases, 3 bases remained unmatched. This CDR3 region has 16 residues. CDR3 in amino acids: CASSPGLAANTGELFF. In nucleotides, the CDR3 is TGTGCCAGCAGCCCTGGACTAGCGGCGAACACCGGGGAGCTGTTTTTT.

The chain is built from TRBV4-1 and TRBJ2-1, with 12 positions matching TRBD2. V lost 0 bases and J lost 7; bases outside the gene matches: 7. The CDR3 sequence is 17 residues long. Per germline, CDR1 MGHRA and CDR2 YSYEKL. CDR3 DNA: TGCGCCAGCAGCCAAGACGAACTGACTAGCGGGAGAAATGAGCAGTTCTTC. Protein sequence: CASSQDELTSGRNEQFF.

CDR3 in amino acids: CASSLPPETGTYEQYF. CDR3 sequence (DNA): TGCGCCAGCAGCTTGCCCCCTGAGACAGGGACTTACGAGCAGTACTTC. V usage is TRBV5-1 and J usage is TRBJ2-7, with a possible D match to TRBD1 (7 bases). CDR1 and CDR2 from the germline V gene are SGHRS and YFSETQ. The CDR3 length is 16 residues. V dropped 1 base and J dropped 4 bases, with 18 bases sitting between them.

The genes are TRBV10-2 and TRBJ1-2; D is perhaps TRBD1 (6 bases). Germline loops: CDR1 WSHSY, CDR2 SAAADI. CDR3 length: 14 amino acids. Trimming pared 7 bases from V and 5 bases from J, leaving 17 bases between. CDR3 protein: CASTLRGMNYGYTF. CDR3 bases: TGCGCCAGCACCCTCAGGGGTATGAATTATGGCTACACCTTC.

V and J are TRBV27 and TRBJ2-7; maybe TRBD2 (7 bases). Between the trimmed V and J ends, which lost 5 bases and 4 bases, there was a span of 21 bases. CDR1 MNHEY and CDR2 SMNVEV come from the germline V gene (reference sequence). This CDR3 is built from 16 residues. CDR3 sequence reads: CASSVDIGGGRYEQYF. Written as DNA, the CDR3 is TGTGCCAGCAGTGTAGATATTGGGGGGGGCAGATACGAGCAGTACTTC.

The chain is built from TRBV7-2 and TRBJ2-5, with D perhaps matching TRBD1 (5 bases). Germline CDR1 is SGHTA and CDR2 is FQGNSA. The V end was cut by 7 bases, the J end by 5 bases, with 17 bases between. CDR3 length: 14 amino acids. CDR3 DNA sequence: TGTGCCAGCACCCTTAAATCAGGGTCGGAGACCCAGTACTTC. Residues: CASTLKSGSETQYF.

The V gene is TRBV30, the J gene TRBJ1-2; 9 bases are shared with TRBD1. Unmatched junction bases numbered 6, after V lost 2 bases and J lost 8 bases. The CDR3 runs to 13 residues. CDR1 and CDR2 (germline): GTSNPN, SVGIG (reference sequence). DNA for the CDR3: TGTGCCTGGAGTCTAAGACAGGGGGGCGGCTACACCTTC. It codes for CAWSLRQGGGYTF.

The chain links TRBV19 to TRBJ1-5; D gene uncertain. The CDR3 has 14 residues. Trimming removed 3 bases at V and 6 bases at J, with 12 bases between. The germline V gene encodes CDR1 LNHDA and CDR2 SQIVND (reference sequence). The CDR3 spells CASSIDGESQPQHF. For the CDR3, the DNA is TGTGCCAGTAGTATCGATGGGGAGAGTCAGCCCCAGCATTTT.

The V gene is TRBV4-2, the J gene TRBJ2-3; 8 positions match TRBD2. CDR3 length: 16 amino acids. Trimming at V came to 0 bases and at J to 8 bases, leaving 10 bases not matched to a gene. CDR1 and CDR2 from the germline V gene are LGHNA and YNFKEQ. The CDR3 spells CASSQDPGLGSATQYF. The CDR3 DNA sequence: TGTGCCAGCAGCCAAGATCCGGGACTAGGCTCAGCTACGCAGTATTTT.

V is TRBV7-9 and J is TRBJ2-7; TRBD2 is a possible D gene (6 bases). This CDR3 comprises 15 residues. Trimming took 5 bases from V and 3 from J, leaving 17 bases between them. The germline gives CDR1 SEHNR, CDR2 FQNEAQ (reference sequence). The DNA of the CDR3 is TGTGCCAGCAGCCCGACGGGGGAGCCCCTCTACGAGCAGTACTTC. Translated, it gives CASSPTGEPLYEQYF.

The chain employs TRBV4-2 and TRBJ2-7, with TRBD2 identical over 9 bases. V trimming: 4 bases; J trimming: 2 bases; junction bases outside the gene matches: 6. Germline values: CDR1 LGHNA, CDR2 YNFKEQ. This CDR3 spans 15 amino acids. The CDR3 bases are TGTGCCAGCAGCCCTGCGGGAGGGCACACCTACGAGCAGTACTTC. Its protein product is CASSPAGGHTYEQYF.

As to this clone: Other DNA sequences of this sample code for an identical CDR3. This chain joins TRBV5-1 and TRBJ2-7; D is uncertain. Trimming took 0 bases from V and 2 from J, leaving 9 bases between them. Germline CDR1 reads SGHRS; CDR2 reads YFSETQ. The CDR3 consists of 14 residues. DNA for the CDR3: TGCGCCAGCAGCTTGGACGGTTTAACCTACGAGCAGTACTTC. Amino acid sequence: CASSLDGLTYEQYF.

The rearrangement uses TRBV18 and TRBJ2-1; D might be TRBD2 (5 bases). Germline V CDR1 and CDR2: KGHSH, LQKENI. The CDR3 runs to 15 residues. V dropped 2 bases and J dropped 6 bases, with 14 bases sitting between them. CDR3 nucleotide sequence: TGTGCCAGCTCACCAAGGAGGCTAGCTGGCAATGAGCAGTTCTTC. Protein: CASSPRRLAGNEQFF. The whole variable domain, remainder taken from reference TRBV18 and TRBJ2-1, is NAGVMQNPRHLVRRRGQEARLRCSPMKGHSHVYWYRQLPEEGLKFMVYLQKENIIDESGMPKERFSAEFPKEGPSILRIQQVVRGDSAAYFCASSPRRLAGNEQFFGPGTRLTVL.

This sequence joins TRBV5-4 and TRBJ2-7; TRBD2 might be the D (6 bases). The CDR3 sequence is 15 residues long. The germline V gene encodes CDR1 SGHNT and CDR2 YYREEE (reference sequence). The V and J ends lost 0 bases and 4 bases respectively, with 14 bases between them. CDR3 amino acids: CASSLAGGLEYEQYF. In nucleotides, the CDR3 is TGTGCCAGCAGCTTGGCCGGGGGACTGGAGTACGAGCAGTACTTC.

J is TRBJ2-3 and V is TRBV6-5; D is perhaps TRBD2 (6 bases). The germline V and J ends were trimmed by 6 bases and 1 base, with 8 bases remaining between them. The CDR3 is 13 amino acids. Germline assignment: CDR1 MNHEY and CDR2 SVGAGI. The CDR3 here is CASRLAGTDTQYF. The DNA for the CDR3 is TGTGCCAGCAGATTAGCGGGCACAGATACGCAGTATTTT.

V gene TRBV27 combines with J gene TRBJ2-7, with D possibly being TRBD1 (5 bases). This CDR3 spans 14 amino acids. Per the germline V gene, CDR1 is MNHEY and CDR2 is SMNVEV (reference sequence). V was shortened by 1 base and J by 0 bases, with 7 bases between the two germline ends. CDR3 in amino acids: CASSLYTGSYEQYF. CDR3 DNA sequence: TGTGCCAGCAGTTTATACACAGGCTCCTACGAGCAGTACTTC.

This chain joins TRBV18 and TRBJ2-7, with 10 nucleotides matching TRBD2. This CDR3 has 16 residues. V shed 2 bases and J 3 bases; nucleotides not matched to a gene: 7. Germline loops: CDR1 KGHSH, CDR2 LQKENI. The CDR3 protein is CASSPDGTSASYEQYF. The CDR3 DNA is TGTGCCAGCTCACCAGACGGGACTAGCGCTAGCTACGAGCAGTACTTC.

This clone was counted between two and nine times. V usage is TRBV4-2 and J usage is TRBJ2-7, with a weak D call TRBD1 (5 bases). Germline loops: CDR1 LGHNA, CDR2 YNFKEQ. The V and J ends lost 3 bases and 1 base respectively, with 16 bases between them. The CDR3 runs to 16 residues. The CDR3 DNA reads TGTGCCAGCAGCCATGAGCCAGGGTCTGGGTCCTACGAGCAGTACTTC. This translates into CASSHEPGSGSYEQYF.

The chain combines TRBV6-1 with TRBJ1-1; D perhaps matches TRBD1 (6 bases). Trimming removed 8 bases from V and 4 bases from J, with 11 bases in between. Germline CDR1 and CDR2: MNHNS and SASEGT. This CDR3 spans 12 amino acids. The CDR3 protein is CASLSGVTEAFF. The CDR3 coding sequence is TGTGCCAGCTTGTCAGGGGTCACTGAAGCTTTCTTT.

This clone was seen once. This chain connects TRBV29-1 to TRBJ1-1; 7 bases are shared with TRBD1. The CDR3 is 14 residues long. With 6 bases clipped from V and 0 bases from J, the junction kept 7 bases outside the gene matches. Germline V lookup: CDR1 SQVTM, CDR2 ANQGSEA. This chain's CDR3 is CSVYGQVMNTEAFF. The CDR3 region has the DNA TGCAGCGTCTACGGACAGGTTATGAACACTGAAGCTTTCTTT. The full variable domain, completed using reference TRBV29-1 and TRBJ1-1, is SAVISQKPSRDICQRGTSLTIQCQVDSQVTMMFWYRQQPGQSLTLIATANQGSEATYESGFVIDKFPISRPNLTFSTLTVSNMSPEDSSIYLCSVYGQVMNTEAFFGQGTRLTVV.

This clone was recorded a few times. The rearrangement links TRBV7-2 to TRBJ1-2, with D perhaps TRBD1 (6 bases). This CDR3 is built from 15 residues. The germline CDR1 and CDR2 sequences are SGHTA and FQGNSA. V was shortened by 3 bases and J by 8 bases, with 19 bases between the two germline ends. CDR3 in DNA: TGTGCCAGCAGCTTTGTCCGGACAGACGGTGGGGGCTACACCTTC. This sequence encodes CASSFVRTDGGGYTF. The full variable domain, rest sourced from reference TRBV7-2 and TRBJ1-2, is GAGVSQSPSNKVTEKGKDVELRCDPISGHTALYWYRQSLGQGLEFLIYFQGNSAPDKSGLPSDRFSAERTGGSVSTLTIQRTQQEDSAVYLCASSFVRTDGGGYTFGSGTRLTVV.

CDR3 residues: CASTGVRANEKLFF. The CDR3 nucleotides are TGTGCCAGCACCGGGGTTCGGGCTAATGAAAAACTGTTTTTT. The chain combines TRBV11-2 with TRBJ1-4; D is undetermined. Trimming removed 7 bases from V and 3 bases from J, with 12 bases in between. Germline V CDR1 and CDR2: SGHAT, FQNNGV. This CDR3 spans 14 amino acids. The entire variable domain, with the rest obtained from reference TRBV11-2 and TRBJ1-4, is as follows: EAGVAQSPRYKIIEKRQSVAFWCNPISGHATLYWYQQILGQGPKLLIQFQNNGVVDDSQLPKDRFSAERLKGVDSTLKIQPAKLEDSAVYLCASTGVRANEKLFFGSGTQLSVL.